The 23 T cell receptor beta chains presented below share a single source sample, sequenced in a study of blood T cells in healthy people across ages. A second PCR of roughly 7 to 11 cycles used a sample-barcoded 5' primer and a J-beta primer mix. TCRdb re-called the 5' RACE reads through MiXCR, storing one row per CDR3 protein. Of about 630,000 distinct CDR3 sequences in the sample, more than 20% were seen once. The specimen sequenced was blood. The origin of the receptors is a man in his 70s in good health.

In the case of this clonotype: The junction departs from the called germline gene at one end, perhaps through a read error. The chain carries TRBV4-2 and TRBJ2-2; tentative D call: TRBD2 (5 bases). The CDR3 totals 16 residues. CDR1 LGHNA and CDR2 YNFKEQ come from the germline V gene. The CDR3 protein is CASSQEIQANTGELFF. CDR3 coding DNA: TGTGCCAGCAGCCAAGAGATACAAGCGAACACCGGGGAACTGTTTTTT.

CDR3: CASSLAFGLAVDTQYF. CDR3 DNA sequence: TGTGCCAGCAGTTTAGCGTTCGGACTAGCGGTAGATACGCAGTATTTT. V usage is TRBV12-3 or TRBV12-4 and J usage is TRBJ2-3; TRBD2 matches 10 bases. With V trimmed by 0 bases and J by 5 bases, 5 bases remained unmatched. This CDR3 is 16 amino acids long.

This chain connects TRBV27 to TRBJ1-5, with TRBD1 identical over 7 bases. The CDR3 is made up of 15 amino acids. Losses at the gene ends were 3 bases for V and 6 bases for J; bases not matched to a gene: 8. Germline V lookup: CDR1 MNHEY, CDR2 SMNVEV (reference sequence). The CDR3 nucleotides are TGTGCCAGCAGTTTCCTCGGCAGGGGGAGTCAGCCCCAGCATTTT. Translated: CASSFLGRGSQPQHF.

The table lists this clonotype with many counts. The chain joins TRBV20-1 to TRBJ2-7, with 14 bases aligning to TRBD2. J gave up 6 bases and V 5 bases, and 15 bases lay outside the gene matches. The CDR3 spans 17 residues. CDR1 and CDR2 (germline): DFQATT, SNEGSKA (reference sequence). DNA for the CDR3: TGCAGTGCTCCGCGATCTTGGACTAGCGGGAGGAAGTCCGAGCAGTACTTC. It codes for CSAPRSWTSGRKSEQYF.

This rearrangement joins TRBV15 to TRBJ2-5; D ambiguous. The CDR3 is made up of 15 amino acids. The germline gives CDR1 LNHNV, CDR2 YYDKDF (reference sequence). V lost 2 bases to trimming and J lost 0 bases, with 10 bases between them. CDR3 nucleotides: TGTGCCACCAGCAGACGCCCACACGACCAAGAGACCCAGTACTTC. It codes for CATSRRPHDQETQYF.

This clonotype turned up a few times. The chain has TRBV12-3 or TRBV12-4 and TRBJ1-5; the D gene is possibly TRBD1 (5 bases). Trimming removed 6 bases at V and 7 bases at J, with 16 bases between. The CDR3 runs to 14 residues. The CDR3 nucleotides are TGTGCCAGCAGGGAGGGACTCCCCGGGCAGCCCCAGCATTTT. This sequence encodes CASREGLPGQPQHF.

The chain uses TRBV21-1 and TRBJ2-2; the tabulated D call, TRBD2, remains unverified against the DNA. TRBV21-1 is listed as a pseudogene. The CDR3 length is 16 residues. The CDR3 spells CASSKDPGVATGELFF. Written as DNA, the CDR3 is TGTGCCAGCAGCAAAGATCCGGGAGTAGCGACCGGGGAGCTGTTTTTT.

V is TRBV4-1 and J is TRBJ2-5; 10 bases align to TRBD2. The DNA matches TRBJ2-7 better at its end, which makes the J call doubtful. CDR1 MGHRA and CDR2 YSYEKL come from the germline V gene. The CDR3 runs 17 residues. The CDR3 loop reads CASSHPGASGSGYEQYF. In DNA form, the CDR3 reads TGCGCCAGCAGCCACCCCGGAGCTAGCGGGAGTGGCTACGAGCAGTACTTC.

This clonotype was counted ten times or more. This sequence joins TRBV6-2 or TRBV6-3 and TRBJ2-5; 7 bases are a match to TRBD2. Per germline, CDR1 MNHEY and CDR2 SVGEGT. This CDR3 is 13 amino acids long. With V trimmed by 3 bases and J by 4 bases, 2 bases remained unmatched. CDR3 DNA: TGTGCCAGCAGTTATTCGGGAGGAGAGACCCAGTACTTC. Residues: CASSYSGGETQYF.

The rearrangement links TRBV12-3 or TRBV12-4 to TRBJ2-3; D perhaps matches TRBD2 (5 bases). This CDR3 is built from 12 residues. Trimming took 1 base from V and 10 from J, leaving 9 bases between them. The CDR3 reads CASSLERSAQYF. CDR3 sequence (DNA): TGTGCCAGCAGTTTAGAGCGGAGTGCGCAGTATTTT.

This chain joins TRBV6-2 or TRBV6-3 and TRBJ2-3; D remains ambiguous. Trimming cost V 2 bases and J 3 bases, with 12 bases left between them. CDR3 size: 15 residues. The germline CDR1 and CDR2 sequences are MNHEY and SVGEGT. CDR3 loop: CASSYILTETDTQYF. Here the CDR3 DNA reads TGTGCCAGCAGTTACATTCTAACGGAAACAGATACGCAGTATTTT.

CDR3 sequence: CASSLEHPLVGELFF. The CDR3 DNA sequence: TGTGCCAGCAGCTTAGAGCACCCCCTAGTCGGGGAGCTGTTTTTT. The chain has TRBV11-2 and TRBJ2-2; no definite D call. The CDR3 is made up of 15 amino acids. Germline V gene lookup returns CDR1 SGHAT and CDR2 FQNNGV. The ends were cut back, 0 bases at V and 7 bases at J, with 12 bases in the middle.

The CDR3 DNA is TGTGCCATCAGTGATAAGTGGGCCTCTGGAAACTATGGCTACACCTTC. Residues: CAISDKWASGNYGYTF. The chain uses TRBV10-3 and TRBJ1-2; no reliable D call. Germline V lookup: CDR1 ENHRY, CDR2 SYGVKD. The CDR3 has 16 residues. Trimming took 3 bases from V and 2 from J, leaving 16 bases between them.

This clonotype was seen a handful of times. CDR3 in amino acids: CASSKESGETQYF. In nucleotides, the CDR3 is TGTGCCAGCAGCAAAGAGTCGGGGGAGACCCAGTACTTC. The chain recombines TRBV21-1 with TRBJ2-1; the table's D gene call, TRBD1, was not cross checked with the DNA. The DNA end lines up better with TRBJ2-5; the J call may be wrong. TRBV21-1 is tagged as a pseudogene. This CDR3 contains 13 residues.

The J gene is TRBJ2-5, the V gene TRBV5-1, with 10 bases matching TRBD2. Trimming at V came to 3 bases and at J to 2 bases, leaving 4 bases not matched to a gene. The CDR3 spans 15 residues. Germline CDR1 SGHRS, CDR2 YFSETQ. Here the CDR3 DNA reads TGCGCCAGCAGCTACCTAGCGGGAGAGCAAGAGACCCAGTACTTC. This translates into CASSYLAGEQETQYF.

The V and J genes are TRBV5-1 and TRBJ2-7; 8 bases align to TRBD2. Germline V lookup: CDR1 SGHRS, CDR2 YFSETQ. V shed 5 bases, J shed 4 bases, and the junction held 8 bases outside the gene matches. The CDR3 is made up of 14 amino acids. CDR3 protein: CASRSGTRGYEQYF. In DNA, the CDR3 is TGCGCCAGCAGATCCGGGACTAGGGGATACGAGCAGTACTTC.

This clonotype was observed many times. The CDR3 bases are TGTGCCAGCAGCCCATCGGGACTAGCGGGGGACGAGACCCAGTACTTC. It specifies CASSPSGLAGDETQYF. The rearrangement joins TRBV28 to TRBJ2-5; 14 bases are shared with TRBD2. CDR1 and CDR2 (germline): MDHEN, SYDVKM. V was clipped by 6 bases and J by 5 bases; unmatched bases: 8. The CDR3 consists of 16 residues.

The genes are TRBV3-1 and TRBJ1-2, with no clear D. This CDR3 contains 12 residues. Germline V gives CDR1 LGHDT, CDR2 YNNKEL (reference sequence). Trimming pared 3 bases from V and 7 bases from J, leaving 9 bases between. In DNA, the CDR3 is TGTGCCAGCAGCCAGGAGATAGTTGGCTACACCTTC. The encoded protein is CASSQEIVGYTF.

The gene calls are TRBV12-3 or TRBV12-4 and TRBJ2-7; 8 bases align to TRBD2. J lost 2 bases, V lost 1 base, and 4 bases had no gene match. The CDR3 extends over 15 amino acids. Written as DNA, the CDR3 is TGTGCCAGCAGTTTAGAGCGGGAGCGTCCCTACGAGCAGTACTTC. Amino acids: CASSLERERPYEQYF.

The chain has TRBV3-1 and TRBJ2-6; 9 bases line up with TRBD2. The CDR3 sequence is 18 residues long. Trimming took 3 bases from V and 0 from J; bases not matched to a gene: 6. Per the germline V gene, CDR1 is LGHDT and CDR2 is YNNKEL (reference sequence). CDR3 sequence (DNA): TGTGCCAGCAGCCAGAGGACTAGCGCAAACTCTGGGGCCAACGTCCTGACTTTC. It codes for CASSQRTSANSGANVLTF.

This clonotype was picked up a small number of times. The V and J genes are TRBV29-1 and TRBJ1-5; D call uncertain. The V and J ends lost 4 bases and 4 bases respectively, with 8 bases between them. This CDR3 comprises 12 residues. Per the germline V gene, CDR1 is SQVTM and CDR2 is ANQGSEA. The CDR3 reads CSVVDGNQPQHF. CDR3 DNA: TGCAGCGTTGTCGACGGGAATCAGCCCCAGCATTTT.

This clonotype occurred a few times. This rearrangement joins TRBV7-2 to TRBJ2-2; 7 bases agree with TRBD2. The V gene's germline CDR1 is SGHTA and CDR2 FQGNSA. CDR3 length: 16 amino acids. J gave up 2 bases and V 5 bases, and 8 bases lay outside the gene matches. This chain's CDR3 is CASSVTGTTNTGELFF. In nucleotides, the CDR3 is TGTGCCAGCAGCGTCACCGGGACTACTAACACCGGGGAGCTGTTTTTT.

This clonotype was seen only a few times. The chain combines TRBV20-1 with TRBJ2-7, with 10 bases aligning to TRBD2. J was trimmed by 4 bases and V by 3 bases; bases with no gene match: 6. Germline CDR1 and CDR2: DFQATT and SNEGSKA (reference sequence). This CDR3 has 14 residues. Here the CDR3 DNA reads TGCAGTGCTAGCAAAGGACTAGCGGCTTACGAGCAGTACTTC. This gives the protein CSASKGLAAYEQYF.